These 28 T cell receptor beta chains share one sample of origin, sequenced in a study of blood T cell repertoires in COVID-19. The protocol was immunoSEQ multiplex PCR, while the TCRdb copy is restricted to in-frame clones and leaves out a portion. The sample includes around 400,000 clones, over 85% of them seen just once. The sample consisted of PBMCs or T cells enriched from blood (not recorded which). The origin of the receptors is a woman in her twenties or thirties who had recovered from COVID-19.

This clone was counted a few times. The V gene is TRBV30, the J gene TRBJ1-1; possibly TRBD1 for D (6 bases). CDR1 and CDR2 (germline): GTSNPN, SVGIG (reference sequence). Trimming removed 8 bases from V and 1 base from J, with 8 bases in between. The CDR3 is 11 residues long. The CDR3 is CAGGQNTEAFF. The DNA for the CDR3 is TGTGCCGGGGGACAGAACACTGAAGCTTTCTTT. The full variable domain, completed using reference TRBV30 and TRBJ1-1, is SQTIHQWPATLVQPVGSPLSLECTVEGTSNPNLYWYRQAAGRGLQLLFYSVGIGQISSEVPQNLSASRPQDRQFILSSKKLLLSDSGFYLCAGGQNTEAFFGQGTRLTVV.

The chain recombines TRBV3-1 (or the pseudogene TRBV3-2) with TRBJ2-5; 8 bases are a match to TRBD1. This CDR3 comprises 13 residues. The trim removed 5 bases at V and 5 bases at J, leaving 4 bases unmatched. Germline V CDR1 and CDR2: LGHDT, YNNKEL (reference sequence). CDR3 in amino acids: CASSYRGMETQYF. The CDR3 coding sequence is TGTGCCAGCAGCTACAGGGGGATGGAGACCCAGTACTTC.

The chain couples TRBV19 to TRBJ1-1; D is unresolved. This CDR3 has 17 amino acids. CDR1 LNHDA and CDR2 SQIVND come from the germline V gene (reference sequence). Trimming cost V 3 bases and J 5 bases, with 22 bases left between them. CDR3 residues: CASSIPRRGRGSTEAFF. The CDR3 DNA reads TGTGCCAGTAGTATCCCTCGAAGAGGACGAGGGAGTACTGAAGCTTTCTTT.

The chain employs TRBV12-3 or TRBV12-4 and TRBJ1-5, with D uncertain. The length of the CDR3 is 13 residues. The V and J ends lost 3 bases and 7 bases respectively, with 10 bases between them. The CDR3 DNA is TGTGCCAGCAGTTTGCCGGGAGGGCAGCCCCAGCATTTT. This sequence encodes CASSLPGGQPQHF.

The chain couples TRBV12-5 to TRBJ2-2, with 9 nucleotides matching TRBD1. This CDR3 has 15 residues. Trimming at V came to 5 bases and at J to 2 bases, leaving 3 bases not matched to a gene. CDR1 is LGHNT, CDR2 FRNRAP, per germline. The CDR3 sequence: CASGTGQGNTGELFF. Here the CDR3 DNA reads TGTGCTAGTGGTACGGGACAGGGAAACACCGGGGAGCTGTTTTTT.

V and J are TRBV6-1 and TRBJ1-1; weak D call: TRBD1 (5 bases). The germline gives CDR1 MNHNS, CDR2 SASEGT. The CDR3 is 16 amino acids. The V end lost 4 bases, the J end lost 1 base, and 16 bases lay between the germline ends. CDR3 protein: CASSGPRGFKNTEAFF. The CDR3 DNA sequence: TGTGCCAGCAGTGGACCTAGGGGCTTTAAGAACACTGAAGCTTTCTTT.

In this sample, this clone turned up a few times. This chain links TRBV2 with TRBJ2-4; no clear D. Looked up from germline, CDR1 is SNHLY and CDR2 is FYNNEI. With 3 bases removed from V and 0 bases from J, the gap between germline ends came to 12 bases. This CDR3 spans 16 amino acids. Here the CDR3 reads CASSELTLLAKNIQYF. In DNA form, the CDR3 reads TGTGCCAGCAGTGAGCTCACTCTCCTAGCCAAAAACATTCAGTACTTC. The variable domain in full, with the rest retrieved from reference TRBV2 and TRBJ2-4, is EPEVTQTPSHQVTQMGQEVILRCVPISNHLYFYWYRQILGQKVEFLVSFYNNEISEKSEIFDDQFSVERPDGSNFTLKIRSTKLEDSAMYFCASSELTLLAKNIQYFGAGTRLSVL.

The V call is TRBV19, the J call TRBJ1-1, with no clear D. CDR1 and CDR2 (germline): LNHDA, SQIVND (reference sequence). Between the trimmed V and J ends, which lost 6 bases and 0 bases, there was a span of 8 bases. This CDR3 is built from 13 residues. The chain's CDR3 is CASRRTMNTEAFF. The CDR3 DNA reads as TGTGCCAGTAGGAGAACTATGAACACTGAAGCTTTCTTT.

This clone showed up just once. The chain uses TRBV28 and TRBJ2-7; tentative D call: TRBD1 (6 bases). CDR3 length: 13 residues. Germline CDR1 and CDR2: MDHEN and SYDVKM. V shed 7 bases and J shed 2 bases, with 12 bases lying between them. CDR3 nucleotides: TGTGCCAGCAACATACAGGGTCCCTACGAGCAGTACTTC. It encodes CASNIQGPYEQYF. The complete variable domain, with remaining parts taken from reference TRBV28 and TRBJ2-7, reads DVKVTQSSRYLVKRTGEKVFLECVQDMDHENMFWYRQDPGLGLRLIYFSYDVKMKEKGDIPEGYSVSREKKERFSLILESASTNQTSMYLCASNIQGPYEQYFGPGTRLTVT.

V and J are TRBV7-9 and TRBJ1-6; 8 positions agree with TRBD1. The germline gives CDR1 SEHNR, CDR2 FQNEAQ (reference sequence). The V gene end was trimmed by 6 bases and the J gene end by 10 bases; junction bases not matched to a gene: 11. CDR3 size: 15 residues. The CDR3 is CASSSRTGSRSPLHF. In DNA form, the CDR3 reads TGTGCCAGCAGTTCCCGGACAGGGAGTAGGTCACCCCTCCACTTT.

The rearrangement joins TRBV9 to TRBJ2-1, with D possibly TRBD1 on 5 matching bases. The germline CDR1 and CDR2 sequences are SGDLS and YYNGEE. The CDR3 contains 16 residues. The V gene lost 4 bases and the J gene lost 8 bases, with 22 bases spanning the gap. For the CDR3, the DNA is TGTGCCAGCAGCCCATCGAACCGCCCGGACATCCATGAGCAGTTCTTC. The encoded protein is CASSPSNRPDIHEQFF.

This clone was picked up one time. This chain links TRBV2 with TRBJ1-5; 7 bases are a match to TRBD1. The CDR3 has 14 residues. V was pared by 5 bases and J by 2 bases, with 3 bases of the junction left unmatched. Per the germline V gene, CDR1 is SNHLY and CDR2 is FYNNEI. CDR3 nucleotide sequence: TGTGCCAGCAGTCAGGGGGTCGGCAATCAGCCCCAGCATTTT. Its protein is CASSQGVGNQPQHF. The full variable domain, completed using reference TRBV2 and TRBJ1-5, is EPEVTQTPSHQVTQMGQEVILRCVPISNHLYFYWYRQILGQKVEFLVSFYNNEISEKSEIFDDQFSVERPDGSNFTLKIRSTKLEDSAMYFCASSQGVGNQPQHFGDGTRLSIL.

The V and J genes are TRBV2 and TRBJ2-1; tentative D call: TRBD2 (5 bases). Trimming removed 6 bases at V and 0 bases at J, with 12 bases between. This CDR3 region has 15 residues. The germline V gene encodes CDR1 SNHLY and CDR2 FYNNEI. The CDR3 DNA sequence: TGTGCCAGCAGCTTGGACTTACACTCCTACAATGAGCAGTTCTTC. It yields the protein CASSLDLHSYNEQFF.

The chain employs TRBV28 and TRBJ1-6; 9 bases agree with TRBD1. This CDR3 is 16 amino acids long. The trim removed 6 bases at V and 5 bases at J, leaving 8 bases unmatched. The V gene's germline CDR1 is MDHEN and CDR2 SYDVKM. CDR3 sequence: CASRWDRVFDNSPLHF. The CDR3 region has the DNA TGTGCCAGCAGATGGGACAGGGTTTTCGATAATTCACCCCTCCACTTT.

The V gene is TRBV7-9, the J gene TRBJ1-1; possibly TRBD1 for D (6 bases). CDR3 length equals 14 residues. The V end was cut by 5 bases, the J end by 5 bases, with 15 bases between. The germline CDR1 and CDR2 sequences are SEHNR and FQNEAQ (reference sequence). The CDR3 protein is CASSPQGFGTEAFF. The CDR3, as DNA: TGTGCCAGCAGCCCACAGGGTTTTGGTACTGAAGCTTTCTTT.

The chain employs TRBV7-3 and TRBJ2-2; no reliable D call. This CDR3 region has 15 residues. Trimming took off 3 bases at V and 0 bases at J, with 8 bases between the two ends. Germline V lookup: CDR1 SGHTA, CDR2 FQGTGA. CDR3 protein: CASSLLQPNTGELFF. The CDR3 DNA is TGTGCCAGCAGCTTGTTACAGCCGAACACCGGGGAGCTGTTTTTT.

Concerning this clone itself: At the DNA level, this CDR3 is encoded by other sequences in the same sample as well. The chain links TRBV5-6 to TRBJ2-1; the match to TRBD1 covers 7 bases. This CDR3 contains 15 residues. Germline V gives CDR1 SGHDT, CDR2 YYEEEE. V lost 0 bases to trimming and J lost 3 bases; unmatched junction nucleotides: 3. CDR3 region: CASSLGGGGYNEQFF. CDR3 DNA: TGTGCCAGCAGCTTGGGAGGGGGCGGCTACAATGAGCAGTTCTTC.

This chain joins TRBV30 and TRBJ1-1; maybe TRBD1 (6 bases). This CDR3 region has 12 residues. V lost 7 bases to trimming and J lost 7 bases, with 16 bases between them. Germline CDR1 and CDR2: GTSNPN and SVGIG (reference sequence). In DNA, the CDR3 is TGTGCCTCCGCAGGGGTCGCCCTTGAAGCTTTCTTT. Translated, it gives CASAGVALEAFF.

The chain links TRBV29-1 to TRBJ1-1; 7 bases line up with TRBD1. V trimming: 3 bases; J trimming: 4 bases; junction bases outside the gene matches: 5. CDR1 and CDR2 (germline): SQVTM, ANQGSEA. CDR3 length: 13 amino acids. CDR3 protein: CSVDKGAGTEAFF. DNA of the CDR3: TGCAGCGTTGATAAGGGGGCGGGCACTGAAGCTTTCTTT.

V gene TRBV11-2 combines with J gene TRBJ2-2, with TRBD1 matching over 7 bases. The germline V gene has CDR1 SGHAT and CDR2 FQNNGV. There are 17 residues in the CDR3. The V segment lost 0 bases and the J segment 6 bases; nucleotides outside the gene matches: 10. The CDR3, as DNA: TGTGCCAGCAGCTTAGAAAGGGCAGGGGGTTTCGCCGGGGAGCTGTTTTTT. It is translated as CASSLERAGGFAGELFF.

The chain couples TRBV27 to TRBJ1-5; the D gene is possibly TRBD1 (6 bases). The germline V and J ends were trimmed by 5 bases and 0 bases, with 14 bases remaining between them. This CDR3 comprises 16 residues. Germline CDR1 is MNHEY and CDR2 is SMNVEV (reference sequence). The CDR3 is CASSRLTGNSNQPQHF. The CDR3 region has the DNA TGTGCCAGCAGTCGGTTGACAGGCAATAGCAATCAGCCCCAGCATTTT.

The chain employs TRBV6-2 or TRBV6-3 and TRBJ1-1, with a possible D match to TRBD1 (5 bases). This CDR3 contains 15 residues. V lost 0 bases and J lost 5, with 13 bases in between. Per the germline V gene, CDR1 is MNHEY and CDR2 is SVGEGT. The CDR3 sequence is CASSYSPRGGTEAFF. CDR3 nucleotides: TGTGCCAGCAGTTACTCCCCGCGGGGGGGGACTGAAGCTTTCTTT.

The chain has TRBV5-6 and TRBJ1-2; 10 nucleotides line up with TRBD1. From germline, CDR1 is SGHDT and CDR2 YYEEEE. Losses at the gene ends were 3 bases for V and 11 bases for J; bases not matched to a gene: 10. The CDR3 has 14 residues. The CDR3 spells CASSSAGTGDRYTF. As DNA, the CDR3 is TGTGCCAGCAGCTCGGCAGGGACAGGGGACCGGTACACCTTC.

The rearrangement joins TRBV2 to TRBJ1-6; D is possibly TRBD1 (6 bases). V lost 7 bases to trimming and J lost 5 bases, with 12 bases between them. The germline V gene encodes CDR1 SNHLY and CDR2 FYNNEI. The CDR3 has 14 residues. The CDR3 region is CASNVGANNSPLHF. CDR3 DNA sequence: TGTGCCAGCAATGTGGGGGCTAATAATTCACCCCTCCACTTT. The full variable domain, rest sourced from reference TRBV2 and TRBJ1-6, is EPEVTQTPSHQVTQMGQEVILRCVPISNHLYFYWYRQILGQKVEFLVSFYNNEISEKSEIFDDQFSVERPDGSNFTLKIRSTKLEDSAMYFCASNVGANNSPLHFGNGTRLTVT.

The chain links TRBV7-9 to TRBJ1-5, with D perhaps matching TRBD1 (5 bases). Per the germline V gene, CDR1 is SEHNR and CDR2 is FQNEAQ (reference sequence). The ends were cut back, 5 bases at V and 2 bases at J, with 10 bases in the middle. The CDR3 has 14 amino acids. The CDR3: CASSQQGGNQPQHF. The CDR3 DNA sequence: TGTGCCAGCAGCCAGCAGGGTGGCAATCAGCCCCAGCATTTT.

The CDR3 DNA is TGTGCCAGCACACTCCCTGGAAACACCATATATTTT. Translated: CASTLPGNTIYF. The chain uses TRBV9 and TRBJ1-3; D uncertain. The CDR3 sequence is 12 residues long. V was clipped by 6 bases and J by 2 bases, with 6 bases between them. Germline lookup yields CDR1 SGDLS and CDR2 YYNGEE.

The chain uses TRBV29-1 and TRBJ2-5; D is perhaps TRBD1 (7 bases). The CDR3 spans 14 residues. CDR1 SQVTM and CDR2 ANQGSEA come from the germline V gene. V was clipped by 6 bases and J by 3 bases, with 17 bases between them. In DNA, the CDR3 is TGCAGCGTCGTACAGGGGAGGACTGAAGAGACCCAGTACTTC. Encoded protein: CSVVQGRTEETQYF.

The CDR3 DNA reads TGTGCCTGGAGTGCCAGACAGGGGGCGTATGGCTACACCTTC. This translates into CAWSARQGAYGYTF. The rearrangement uses TRBV30 and TRBJ1-2; 10 positions match TRBD1. The V segment lost 1 base and the J segment 5 bases; nucleotides outside the gene matches: 4. This CDR3 has 14 amino acids. Germline CDR1 GTSNPN, CDR2 SVGIG (reference sequence).